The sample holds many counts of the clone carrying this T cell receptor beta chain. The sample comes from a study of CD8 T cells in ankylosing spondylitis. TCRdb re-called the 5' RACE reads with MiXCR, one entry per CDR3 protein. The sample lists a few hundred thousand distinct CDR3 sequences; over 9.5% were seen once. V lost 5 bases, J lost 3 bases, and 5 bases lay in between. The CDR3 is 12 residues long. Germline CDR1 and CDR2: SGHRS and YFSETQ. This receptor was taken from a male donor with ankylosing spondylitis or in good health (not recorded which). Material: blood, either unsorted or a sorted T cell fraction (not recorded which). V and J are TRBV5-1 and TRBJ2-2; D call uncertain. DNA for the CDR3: TGCGCCAGCAGTCCTCACACCGGGGAGCTGTTTTTT. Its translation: CASSPHTGELFF.